This is a list of T cell receptor beta chains from one sample in a study of T cell changes during pregnancy in multiple sclerosis. Sequenced by immunoSEQ multiplex PCR; TCRdb stores in-frame clones only, minus some. Among 60,000 to 90,000 clones, 92% were seen once, and the ten largest hold 1.5% to 2%. The sequencing here drew on peripheral blood, taken in the first trimester of pregnancy. Source of these receptors: a female donor in good health, enrolled as a control in a pregnancy study. Each CDR3 is given with its conserved first and last residue. D genes are given only for firm matches. Only some rows state a clone size, as once, few, many or a class for expanded clones.

j_gene	d_gene	v_gene	abundance	CDR3nt	CDR3aa
TRBJ2-7	-	TRBV7-6	-	TGTGCCAGCAGCCGGGACTTGTCCTACGAGCAGTACTTC	CASSRDLSYEQYF
TRBJ2-7	TRBD2	TRBV5-1	once	TGCGCCAGCAGCTTTAGCGGGACGTCCTACGAGCAGTACTTC	CASSFSGTSYEQYF
TRBJ1-5	-	TRBV28	-	TGTGCCAGCAGCCACGGACAGACTAATCAGCCCCAGCATTTT	CASSHGQTNQPQHF
TRBJ1-1	TRBD1	TRBV4-2	-	TGTGCCAGCAGCCGCGTACTGACAGGGGAGAGTGCGGAAGCTTTCTTT	CASSRVLTGESAEAFF
TRBJ1-4	TRBD1	TRBV5-1	-	TGCGCCAGCGCCGTCGCCGGGACAGCGAGAGAAAAACTGTTTTTT	CASAVAGTAREKLFF
TRBJ2-5	TRBD1	TRBV5-4	-	TGTGCCAGCAGCTTCCCCAGGGGGCAGGAGACCCAGTACTTC	CASSFPRGQETQYF
TRBJ1-2	-	TRBV7-9	-	TGTGTCAGCAGCCCTCAGGGAGGCGATGGCTACACCTTC	CVSSPQGGDGYTF
TRBJ2-7	-	TRBV7-6	-	TGTGCCAGCAGCTTATATAGAGGGAACGAGCAGTACTTC	CASSLYRGNEQYF
TRBJ2-1	TRBD1	TRBV2	-	TGTGCCAGCAGTGAAGCGGGGGGACAGGTTGAGCAGTTCTTC	CASSEAGGQVEQFF
TRBJ2-1	TRBD2	TRBV6-5	-	TGTGCCAGCAGTTACTCGATCGGGGAGGGAAATGAGCAGTTCTTC	CASSYSIGEGNEQFF
TRBJ1-2	-	TRBV5-6	once	TGTGCCAGCAGCTTGCCCGCTAACTATGGCTACACCTTC	CASSLPANYGYTF
TRBJ2-5	-	TRBV7-9	-	TGTGCCAGCAGCCCCGAGTTCGTGACCCAGTACTTC	CASSPEFVTQYF
TRBJ2-5	TRBD2	TRBV7-6	-	TGTGCCAGCAGCCTTAGCGGGAGGGAGTACCAAGAGACCCAGTACTTC	CASSLSGREYQETQYF
TRBJ2-1	TRBD2	TRBV27	-	TGTGCCGGCAGTTCCTCGACTAGCGGGAGGATTGAGCAGTTCTTC	CAGSSSTSGRIEQFF
TRBJ2-7	TRBD1	TRBV30	-	TGTGCCTGGAGTGTGTCGACAGGGGTGAGCGACGAGCAGTACTTC	CAWSVSTGVSDEQYF
TRBJ2-5	TRBD1	TRBV11-2	once	TGTGCCAGCACCCCGACAGGGAAGGAGACCCAGTACTTC	CASTPTGKETQYF
TRBJ1-5	-	TRBV4-1	-	TGCGCCAGCAGCCAAGGGTTAGGGTGGGCGGGGCCCCAGCATTTT	CASSQGLGWAGPQHF
TRBJ2-1	TRBD2	TRBV28	-	TGTGCCAGCAGCCCAACCGGGACTAGCGGGAGGGGTGATGAGCAGTTCTTC	CASSPTGTSGRGDEQFF
TRBJ1-1	-	TRBV28	-	TGTGCCAGCAGTTTAAGGACTCGAATAGGCACTGAAGCTTTCTTT	CASSLRTRIGTEAFF
TRBJ2-2	TRBD2	TRBV7-2	-	TGTGCCAGCAGGGAACTAGCGGGTGGGGAGCTGTTTTTT	CASRELAGGELFF
TRBJ2-5	TRBD1	TRBV30	once	TGTGCCTGGGACCGGGACAGGCGCCAAGAGACCCAGTACTTC	CAWDRDRRQETQYF
TRBJ2-7	-	TRBV19	-	TGTGCCAGTAGTGCTGGAGTCTACGAGCAGTACTTC	CASSAGVYEQYF
TRBJ2-7	TRBD1	TRBV7-8	-	TGTGCCAGCAGCACCCGGACAGGGGGACTTTACGAGCAGTACTTC	CASSTRTGGLYEQYF
TRBJ1-1	-	TRBV6-5	-	TGTGCCAGCAGTGGGGTGTCGGGGGCTGAAGCTTTCTTT	CASSGVSGAEAFF
TRBJ1-1	-	TRBV13	once	TGTGCCAGCAGCTCCCTTAGAGATGAGCCGAACACTGAAGCTTTCTTT	CASSSLRDEPNTEAFF
TRBJ2-7	-	TRBV27	-	TGTGCCAGCAGTTCCTCTAGCCCCCCACGGGAGCAGTACTTC	CASSSSSPPREQYF
TRBJ1-1	-	TRBV5-6	-	TGTGCCAGCAGCTGGCGCCCTGATACAGGGATGAACACTGAAGCTTTCTTT	CASSWRPDTGMNTEAFF
TRBJ2-1	TRBD2	TRBV5-4	-	TGTGCCTCCTCTAGCGGGAGGGCCGGGGATGAGCAGTTCTTC	CASSSGRAGDEQFF
TRBJ2-2	TRBD1	TRBV7-4	-	TGTGCCAGCAGCTACGACAGGGGAGACACCGGGGAGCTGTTTTTT	CASSYDRGDTGELFF
TRBJ2-5	-	TRBV19	-	TGTGCCAGTAGTACTCGGAAAGCGCAGTACCAAGAGACCCAGTACTTC	CASSTRKAQYQETQYF
TRBJ2-3	TRBD2	TRBV27	-	TGTGCCAGCAGTTTTCAAGCGGGAGAAGCAGATACGCAGTATTTT	CASSFQAGEADTQYF
TRBJ2-1	TRBD1	TRBV7-7	-	TGTGCTAGCAGCTCGGGGACAGGGGGGAACGATGAGCAGTTCTTC	CASSSGTGGNDEQFF
TRBJ2-7	TRBD1	TRBV5-1	-	TGCGCCAGCAGCGTATACAGGGGGACCTACGAGCAGTACTTC	CASSVYRGTYEQYF
TRBJ1-2	TRBD1	TRBV2	-	TGTGCCGGAGGGACAGGGGGCGATGGCTACACCTTC	CAGGTGGDGYTF
TRBJ2-1	-	TRBV28	once	TGTGCCAGCAGTCGAGAGGTTAATCTAGCGACTTACAATGAGCAGTTCTTC	CASSREVNLATYNEQFF
TRBJ1-1	TRBD1	TRBV28	-	TGTGCCAGCACCTCCGGGACAGTCCTTCATGAAGCTTTCTTT	CASTSGTVLHEAFF
TRBJ2-1	-	TRBV7-6	-	TGTGCCAGCAGCTTATCTCCTAGCATGAATGAGCAGTTCTTC	CASSLSPSMNEQFF
TRBJ2-7	-	TRBV25-1	-	TGTGCCAGCAGTGAAGGCGGACTGAGCTACGAGCAGTACTTC	CASSEGGLSYEQYF
TRBJ2-7	TRBD1	TRBV6-1	-	TGTGCCAGCAGGACGGGACAGAACGCCTACGAGCAGTACTTC	CASRTGQNAYEQYF
TRBJ2-1	TRBD2	TRBV28	-	TGTGCCAGCAGTAACACCGGGACTAGTGCCAACAATGAGCAGTTCTTC	CASSNTGTSANNEQFF
TRBJ1-1	-	TRBV19	-	TGTGCCAGTAGGGAGAGCACTGAAGCTTTCTTT	CASRESTEAFF
TRBJ2-1	-	TRBV29-1	-	TGCAGCGCTGAGCGACAGCCAGTTTACAATGAGCAGTTCTTC	CSAERQPVYNEQFF
TRBJ2-2	TRBD2	TRBV5-6	-	TGTGCCAGCAGCTTCTTTCGGGTAGCGGGGGCCGGGGAGCTGTTTTTT	CASSFFRVAGAGELFF
TRBJ1-1	-	TRBV6-4	-	TGTGCCAGCGGTCGCGAGCTGAACACTGAAGCTTTCTTT	CASGRELNTEAFF